This TCR beta chain was recovered during a study of cytomegalovirus exposure and HLA in healthy donors. Overall study results and limits: In an earlier analysis, productive rearrangement rates for most beta V segments clustered near 87% or 30%. Reported performance of the classifier showed diagnosis of cytomegalovirus status with high specificity and sensitivity.

Of note for this clone: The target antigen is unknown.

The PCR contained 60 Vbeta and 13 Jbeta primers. Sequenced by immunoSEQ multiplex PCR; TCRdb stores in-frame clones only, minus some. The data contain 150,000 to 200,000 clones, approximately 80% of them singletons. Germline CDR1 reads MDHEN; CDR2 reads SYDVKM. V lost 6 bases and J lost 12, with 18 bases in between. The CDR3 spans 12 residues. Among the donors, all were healthy bone marrow donors. The sample comprised PBMCs. The TCR sequence derives from a woman in her forties or fifties in good health and CMV-seronegative. The chain combines TRBV28 with TRBJ2-7, with D possibly being TRBD1 (5 bases). The CDR3 region is CASRKTVGRPYF. For the CDR3, the DNA is TGTGCCAGCAGGAAGACAGTGGGAAGGCCGTACTTC.